The 25 T cell receptor beta chains listed next were all sequenced from one sample in a study of patients and donors after allogeneic stem cell transplantation. TCRdb processed the RT-PCR reads anew with MiXCR; each CDR3 protein has one entry. This sample carries about a million distinct CDR3 sequences, around 17% of them seen once, and the ten largest clones take 5.5% to 6.5%. Sequencing input: blood, either unsorted or a sorted T cell fraction (not recorded which). The receptors originated from a human donor who was either an allogeneic HSCT recipient or a stem cell or donor lymphocyte infusion donor (not recorded which). It is not recorded whose cells these are; they may come from a transplant donor.

The gene calls are TRBV12-3 or TRBV12-4 and TRBJ1-5, with a weak D call TRBD1 (6 bases). The CDR3 is 15 residues long. V lost 7 bases to trimming and J lost 1 base, with 14 bases between them. This CDR3 is CASTTEGVSNQPQHF. CDR3 nucleotides: TGTGCCAGCACCACGGAGGGGGTGAGCAATCAGCCCCAGCATTTT.

This clonotype appeared many times. This chain uses TRBV4-1 with TRBJ2-1; no clear D gene. CDR3 length equals 13 residues. Germline-derived CDR1 and CDR2 are MGHRA and YSYEKL. The V gene lost 3 bases and the J gene lost 10 bases, with 13 bases spanning the gap. The CDR3 region is CASSHLDVGEQFF. The CDR3 DNA sequence: TGCGCCAGCAGCCATTTGGACGTCGGCGAGCAGTTCTTC.

This clonotype was seen at least ten times. The chain couples TRBV5-1 to TRBJ2-1; 12 bases map to TRBD1. This CDR3 contains 15 residues. J gave up 9 bases and V 4 bases, and 8 bases lay outside the gene matches. From germline, CDR1 is SGHRS and CDR2 YFSETQ. In DNA, the CDR3 is TGCGCCAGCAGCACCCCGGGACAGGGGGCTAGTGAGCAGTTCTTC. Encoded protein: CASSTPGQGASEQFF. Together with reference TRBV5-1 and TRBJ2-1, the CDR3 gives the full variable domain: KAGVTQTPRYLIKTRGQQVTLSCSPISGHRSVSWYQQTPGQGLQFLFEYFSETQRNKGNFPGRFSGRQFSNSRSEMNVSTLELGDSALYLCASSTPGQGASEQFFGPGTRLTVL.

There are many counts of this clonotype. V gene TRBV7-8 combines with J gene TRBJ2-1; D is ambiguous. Germline CDR1 is SGHVS and CDR2 is FQNEAQ. The V gene lost 0 bases and the J gene lost 6 bases, with 6 bases spanning the gap. This CDR3 spans 13 amino acids. CDR3 sequence: CASSLAGINEQFF. The CDR3 nucleotides read TGTGCCAGCAGCTTAGCCGGAATCAATGAGCAGTTCTTC.

This clonotype was observed a handful of times. The chain uses TRBV5-1 and TRBJ2-3, with D perhaps TRBD1 or TRBD2 (5 bases each). Trimming left V 2 bases short and J 0 bases short, with 10 bases between. Germline-derived CDR1 and CDR2 are SGHRS and YFSETQ. The CDR3 covers 15 residues. The CDR3 sequence: CASSFRDASTDTQYF. DNA of the CDR3: TGCGCCAGCAGCTTCCGGGACGCCAGCACAGATACGCAGTATTTT.

The chain links TRBV20-1 to TRBJ2-1; D is tentatively TRBD1 or TRBD2 (6 bases each). Germline CDR1 is DFQATT and CDR2 is SNEGSKA (reference sequence). The CDR3 has 15 amino acids. V was trimmed by 1 base and J by 0 bases, leaving 10 bases between them. CDR3 sequence (DNA): TGCAGTGCTAGAGTGGGGGGCTCCTCCTACAATGAGCAGTTCTTC. It codes for CSARVGGSSYNEQFF.

This clonotype has only a few counts. The V call is TRBV20-1, the J call TRBJ1-2; D is perhaps TRBD1 (5 bases). The CDR3 is 12 amino acids. Trimming removed 6 bases at V and 1 base at J, with 9 bases between. CDR1 and CDR2 from the germline V gene are DFQATT and SNEGSKA (reference sequence). The CDR3 DNA reads as TGCAGTGCCCCGACAGTTAACTATGGCTACACCTTC. Translated: CSAPTVNYGYTF.

On this clonotype: Given a much more abundant clone one base away, this may be a read error. CDR3 sequence (DNA): TGCGCCAGCAGCCCGGAGGGGGGTCATGACTACACCTTC. Translated: CASSPEGGHDYTF. This chain connects TRBV5-1 to TRBJ1-2, with D perhaps matching TRBD1 (6 bases). The CDR3 loop spans 13 amino acids. Germline V gene lookup returns CDR1 SGHRS and CDR2 YFSETQ. The V gene lost 4 bases and the J gene lost 10 bases, with 17 bases spanning the gap.

The CDR3 region is CASSEWEGQESYEQYF. The DNA for the CDR3 is TGTGCCAGCAGTGAATGGGAGGGACAGGAGTCCTACGAGCAGTACTTC. The chain recombines TRBV6-1 with TRBJ2-7; D may be TRBD1 (8 bases). The V and J ends lost 2 bases and 1 base respectively, with 15 bases between them. The CDR3 is 16 residues long. Per the germline V gene, CDR1 is MNHNS and CDR2 is SASEGT.

The chain has TRBV11-2 and TRBJ2-7, with 7 positions matching TRBD1. The CDR3 is made up of 18 amino acids. The germline V gene has CDR1 SGHAT and CDR2 FQNNGV. With V trimmed by 5 bases and J by 1 base, 17 bases remained unmatched. The DNA for the CDR3 is TGTGCCAGCAGCGGAGGAACCATCCAGGGGGTATTATCCTACGAGCAGTACTTC. It specifies CASSGGTIQGVLSYEQYF. Complete variable domain (other parts from reference TRBV11-2 and TRBJ2-7): EAGVAQSPRYKIIEKRQSVAFWCNPISGHATLYWYQQILGQGPKLLIQFQNNGVVDDSQLPKDRFSAERLKGVDSTLKIQPAKLEDSAVYLCASSGGTIQGVLSYEQYFGPGTRLTVT.

This clonotype has more than one count but fewer than ten. V is TRBV20-1 and J is TRBJ2-1; perhaps TRBD2 as D (6 bases). V lost 0 bases and J lost 2, with 14 bases in between. The CDR3 has 16 amino acids. Looked up from germline, CDR1 is DFQATT and CDR2 is SNEGSKA (reference sequence). The CDR3 DNA reads TGCAGTGCTAGAGACCGGGACTTAGCGACCTACAATGAGCAGTTCTTC. Its translation: CSARDRDLATYNEQFF.

The V and J genes are TRBV5-1 and TRBJ2-3; D is uncertain. V was cut by 0 bases and J by 0 bases, with 11 bases left in between. CDR1 is SGHRS, CDR2 YFSETQ, per germline. This CDR3 contains 16 residues. The CDR3 loop reads CASSLGHATSTDTQYF. The CDR3 DNA reads TGCGCCAGCAGCTTGGGTCACGCTACTAGCACAGATACGCAGTATTTT.

This clonotype came up a few times. This sequence joins TRBV2 and TRBJ1-6, with D unclear. The germline CDR1 and CDR2 sequences are SNHLY and FYNNEI. V gave up 7 bases and J gave up 2 bases, with 9 bases separating them. The CDR3 extends over 14 amino acids. CDR3 region: CASTVGAYNSPLHF. CDR3 bases: TGTGCCAGCACCGTTGGGGCCTATAATTCACCCCTCCACTTT.

This chain connects TRBV12-3 or TRBV12-4 to TRBJ2-7; D is unresolved. V lost 4 bases and J 2 bases, leaving 12 bases between the germline ends. This CDR3 has 14 residues. This chain's CDR3 is CASSSAMGTYEQYF. CDR3 sequence (DNA): TGTGCCAGCAGTTCCGCCATGGGGACCTACGAGCAGTACTTC.

This clonotype has ten or more counts. V usage is TRBV4-1 and J usage is TRBJ2-2, with 8 bases that match TRBD2. The CDR3 is 15 amino acids. V shed 3 bases and J 5 bases; nucleotides not matched to a gene: 5. Germline loops: CDR1 MGHRA, CDR2 YSYEKL. The CDR3 DNA reads TGCGCCAGCAGCCAGAGCGGGAGCGGTACCGGGGAGCTGTTTTTT. As protein: CASSQSGSGTGELFF.

Only a few counts were recorded for this clonotype. V usage is TRBV11-2 and J usage is TRBJ1-2; TRBD1 matches at 9 bases. The CDR3 contains 13 residues. Unmatched junction bases numbered 6, after V lost 6 bases and J lost 7 bases. Looked up from germline, CDR1 is SGHAT and CDR2 is FQNNGV. CDR3 sequence: CASSPQGAAGYTF. The CDR3 DNA reads TGTGCCAGCAGTCCACAGGGGGCGGCTGGCTACACCTTC.

This clonotype was seen only a few times. The chain employs TRBV7-3 and TRBJ2-2; D is unclear. Germline V gives CDR1 SGHTA, CDR2 FQGTGA. The CDR3 consists of 15 residues. V lost 6 bases to trimming and J lost 0 bases, with 11 bases between them. For the CDR3, the DNA is TGTGCCAGCAGTCCTCAGCCCGCGAACACCGGGGAGCTGTTTTTT. It translates to CASSPQPANTGELFF. The variable domain in full, with the rest retrieved from reference TRBV7-3 and TRBJ2-2, is GAGVSQTPSNKVTEKGKYVELRCDPISGHTALYWYRQSLGQGPEFLIYFQGTGAADDSGLPNDRFFAVRPEGSVSTLKIQRTERGDSAVYLCASSPQPANTGELFFGEGSRLTVL.

This clonotype was seen a few times. This chain links TRBV29-1 with TRBJ2-1; D unresolved. V was clipped by 8 bases and J by 6 bases, with 17 bases between them. CDR1 and CDR2 (germline): SQVTM, ANQGSEA. The CDR3 length is 13 residues. CDR3 coding DNA: TGCAGCCCCCCATCGCCCTGTTCCAATGAGCAGTTCTTC. Its protein product is CSPPSPCSNEQFF.

This sequence joins TRBV20-1 and TRBJ2-1; 8 nucleotides agree with TRBD2. The CDR3 runs 14 residues. Trimming cost V 6 bases and J 1 base; bases outside gene matches: 5. The germline CDR1 and CDR2 sequences are DFQATT and SNEGSKA (reference sequence). CDR3 nucleotides: TGCAGTGCCATAGCGGGAAATTCCTACAATGAGCAGTTCTTC. Residues: CSAIAGNSYNEQFF.

This clonotype has only a few counts. The V call is TRBV4-1, the J call TRBJ1-4; D remains unclear. The germline CDR1 and CDR2 sequences are MGHRA and YSYEKL. Trimming took 1 base from V and 11 from J, leaving 11 bases between them. CDR3 length equals 13 residues. CDR3 nucleotides: TGCGCCAGCAGCCAAGGGCCCCAGGAGAAACTGTTTTTT. This sequence encodes CASSQGPQEKLFF.

This chain connects TRBV4-1 to TRBJ2-7; D gene uncertain. V lost 5 bases, J lost 1 base, and 9 bases lay in between. The CDR3 is 13 amino acids. Germline V gene lookup returns CDR1 MGHRA and CDR2 YSYEKL. CDR3 sequence (DNA): TGCGCCAGCAGCAAATCCCTGTCCTACGAGCAGTACTTC. Protein sequence: CASSKSLSYEQYF.

V usage is TRBV6-2 or TRBV6-3 and J usage is TRBJ1-2; TRBD1 agrees at 9 bases. V shed 2 bases and J 2 bases; nucleotides not matched to a gene: 6. CDR1 and CDR2 from the germline V gene are MNHEY and SVGEGT. This CDR3 is 16 amino acids long. This CDR3 reads CASSYRGQGRNYGYTF. The CDR3 bases are TGTGCCAGCAGTTACCGAGGACAGGGGAGGAACTATGGCTACACCTTC.

This chain uses TRBV20-1 with TRBJ1-5; D is uncertain. Trimming removed 0 bases from V and 5 bases from J, with 11 bases in between. This CDR3 comprises 14 residues. Per germline, CDR1 DFQATT and CDR2 SNEGSKA (reference sequence). This CDR3 is CSAREVTVDQPQHF. CDR3 DNA sequence: TGCAGTGCTAGAGAGGTAACAGTTGATCAGCCCCAGCATTTT.

The chain uses TRBV6-5 and TRBJ1-1; unclear D gene. Deletions cut 3 bases from V and 4 bases from J, with 9 bases between. The CDR3 is 13 residues long. Germline-derived CDR1 and CDR2 are MNHEY and SVGAGI. CDR3: CASSYRDSTEAFF. The CDR3 DNA reads as TGTGCCAGCAGTTATCGGGATAGCACTGAAGCTTTCTTT.

A few counts support this clonotype. In DNA form, the CDR3 reads TGTGCCAGCAGCTGTGGGGGCCCCAATTCAACTAATGAAAAACTGTTTTTT. Translation gives CASSCGGPNSTNEKLFF. The gene calls are TRBV7-8 and TRBJ1-4; a possible D gene is TRBD1 (6 bases). The CDR3 covers 17 residues. Trimming left V 4 bases short and J 0 bases short, with 15 bases between. Germline V gene lookup returns CDR1 SGHVS and CDR2 FQNEAQ.